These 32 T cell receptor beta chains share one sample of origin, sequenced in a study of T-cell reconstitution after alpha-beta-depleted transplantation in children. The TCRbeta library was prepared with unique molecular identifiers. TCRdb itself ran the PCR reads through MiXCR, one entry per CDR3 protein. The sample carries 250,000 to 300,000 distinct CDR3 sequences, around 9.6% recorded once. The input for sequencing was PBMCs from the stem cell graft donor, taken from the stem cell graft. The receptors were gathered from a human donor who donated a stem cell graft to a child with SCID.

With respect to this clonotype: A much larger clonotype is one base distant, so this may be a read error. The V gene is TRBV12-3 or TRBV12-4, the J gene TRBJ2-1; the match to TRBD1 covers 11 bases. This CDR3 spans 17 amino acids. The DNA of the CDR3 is TGTGCCTGCAGTCCGCGGACAGGGGGCCCCTCCTCGGTAGAGCAGTTCTTC. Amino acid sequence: CACSPRTGGPSSVEQFF.

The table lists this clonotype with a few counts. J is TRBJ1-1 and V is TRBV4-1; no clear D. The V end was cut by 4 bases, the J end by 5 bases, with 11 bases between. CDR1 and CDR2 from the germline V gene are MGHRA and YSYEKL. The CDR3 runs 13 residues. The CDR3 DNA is TGCGCCAGCAGCCTTGCAGGAATGACTGAAGCTTTCTTT. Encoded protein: CASSLAGMTEAFF.

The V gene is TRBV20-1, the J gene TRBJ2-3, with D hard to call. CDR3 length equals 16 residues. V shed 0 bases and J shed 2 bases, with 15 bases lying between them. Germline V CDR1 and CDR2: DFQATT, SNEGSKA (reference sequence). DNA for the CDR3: TGCAGTGCTAGAGATCCGCCAGCAGAATTCACAGATACGCAGTATTTT. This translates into CSARDPPAEFTDTQYF.

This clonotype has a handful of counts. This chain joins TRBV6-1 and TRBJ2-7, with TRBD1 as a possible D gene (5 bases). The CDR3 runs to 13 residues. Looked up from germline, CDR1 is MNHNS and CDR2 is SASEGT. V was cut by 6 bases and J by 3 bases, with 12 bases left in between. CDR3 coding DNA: TGTGCCAGCAGGCAGGGTGTCGGCTACGAGCAGTACTTC. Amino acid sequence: CASRQGVGYEQYF.

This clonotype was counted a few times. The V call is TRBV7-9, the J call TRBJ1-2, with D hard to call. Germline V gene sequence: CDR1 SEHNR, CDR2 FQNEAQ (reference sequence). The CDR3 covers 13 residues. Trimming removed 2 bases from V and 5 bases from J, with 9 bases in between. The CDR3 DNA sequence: TGTGCCAGCAGCTTATTTGGGGATTATGGCTACACCTTC. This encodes CASSLFGDYGYTF.

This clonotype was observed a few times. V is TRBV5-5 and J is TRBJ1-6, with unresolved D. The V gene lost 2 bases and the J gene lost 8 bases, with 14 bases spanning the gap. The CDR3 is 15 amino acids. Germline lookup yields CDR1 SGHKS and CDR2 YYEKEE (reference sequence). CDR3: CASSFVSFRHSPLHF. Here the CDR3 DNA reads TGTGCCAGCAGCTTTGTCTCCTTTCGGCATTCACCCCTCCACTTT.

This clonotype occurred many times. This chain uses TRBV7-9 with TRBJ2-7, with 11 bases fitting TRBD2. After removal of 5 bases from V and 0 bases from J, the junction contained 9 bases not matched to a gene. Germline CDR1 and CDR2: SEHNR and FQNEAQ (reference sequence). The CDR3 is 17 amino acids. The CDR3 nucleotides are TGTGCCAGCAGCGAACCCGGGACTAGCGGTAGCTCCTACGAGCAGTACTTC. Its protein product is CASSEPGTSGSSYEQYF.

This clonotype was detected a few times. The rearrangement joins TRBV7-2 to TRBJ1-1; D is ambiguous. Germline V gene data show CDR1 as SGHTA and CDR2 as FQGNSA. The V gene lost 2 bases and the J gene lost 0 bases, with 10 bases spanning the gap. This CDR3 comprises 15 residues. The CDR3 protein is CASSLMTTMNTEAFF. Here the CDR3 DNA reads TGTGCCAGCAGCTTAATGACCACCATGAACACTGAAGCTTTCTTT.

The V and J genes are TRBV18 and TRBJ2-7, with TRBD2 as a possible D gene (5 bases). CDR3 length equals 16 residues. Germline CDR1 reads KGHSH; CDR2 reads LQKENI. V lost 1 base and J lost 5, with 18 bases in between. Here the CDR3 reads CASSPRTEGSMDEQYF. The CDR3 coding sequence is TGTGCCAGCTCACCACGTACAGAAGGGAGCATGGACGAGCAGTACTTC.

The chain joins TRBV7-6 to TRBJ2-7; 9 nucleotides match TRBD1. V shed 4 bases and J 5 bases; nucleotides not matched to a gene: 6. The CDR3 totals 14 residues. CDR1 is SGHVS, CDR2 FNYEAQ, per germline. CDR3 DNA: TGTGCCAGCAGCTACCGGGACAGGGTGGACGAGCAGTACTTC. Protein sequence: CASSYRDRVDEQYF.

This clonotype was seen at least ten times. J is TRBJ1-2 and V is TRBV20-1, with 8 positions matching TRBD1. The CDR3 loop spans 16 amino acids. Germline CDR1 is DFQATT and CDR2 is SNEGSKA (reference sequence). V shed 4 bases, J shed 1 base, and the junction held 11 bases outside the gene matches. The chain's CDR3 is CSATQPGTGLNYGYTF. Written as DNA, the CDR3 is TGCAGTGCTACTCAACCCGGGACAGGCCTTAACTATGGCTACACCTTC.

The CDR3 DNA reads as TGCAGTGCTAGTGGTGCGAGCGGGGCCCTCACAGATACGCAGTATTTT. Protein: CSASGASGALTDTQYF. The chain uses TRBV20-1 and TRBJ2-3, with TRBD2 identical over 7 bases. Trimming removed 3 bases from V and 2 bases from J; junction bases left unmatched: 11. The length of the CDR3 is 16 residues. From germline, CDR1 is DFQATT and CDR2 SNEGSKA (reference sequence).

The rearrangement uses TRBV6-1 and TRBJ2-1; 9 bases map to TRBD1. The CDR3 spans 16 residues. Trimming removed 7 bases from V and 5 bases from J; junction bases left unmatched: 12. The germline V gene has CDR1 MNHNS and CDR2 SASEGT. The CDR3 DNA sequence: TGTGCCAGCATCCCCACCCCCGGACAGGGGCACAATGAGCAGTTCTTC. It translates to CASIPTPGQGHNEQFF.

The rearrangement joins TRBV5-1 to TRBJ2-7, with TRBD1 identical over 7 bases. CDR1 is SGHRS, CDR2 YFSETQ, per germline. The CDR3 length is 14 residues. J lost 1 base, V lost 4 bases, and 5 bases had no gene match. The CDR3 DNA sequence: TGCGCCAGCAGCCCGTGGACAGGATCCTACGAGCAGTACTTC. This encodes CASSPWTGSYEQYF.

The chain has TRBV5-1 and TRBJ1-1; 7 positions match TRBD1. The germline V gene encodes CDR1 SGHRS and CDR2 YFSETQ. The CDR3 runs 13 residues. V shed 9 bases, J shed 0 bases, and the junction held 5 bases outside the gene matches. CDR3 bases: TGCGCCACTGGACAGGCCGTGAACACTGAAGCTTTCTTT. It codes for CATGQAVNTEAFF.

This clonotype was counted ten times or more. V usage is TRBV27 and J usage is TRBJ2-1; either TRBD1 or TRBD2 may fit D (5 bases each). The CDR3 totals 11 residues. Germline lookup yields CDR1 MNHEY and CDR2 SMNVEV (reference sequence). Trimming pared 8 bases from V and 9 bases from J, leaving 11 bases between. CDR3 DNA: TGTGCCAGCCTCATTGGGGGTGAGCAGTTCTTC. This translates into CASLIGGEQFF.

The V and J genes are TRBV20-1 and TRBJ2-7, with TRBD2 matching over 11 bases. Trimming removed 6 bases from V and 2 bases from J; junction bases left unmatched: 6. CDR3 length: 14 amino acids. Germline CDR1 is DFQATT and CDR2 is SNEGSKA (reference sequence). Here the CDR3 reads CSANRLAGPYEQYF. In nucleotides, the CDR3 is TGCAGTGCAAACCGACTAGCGGGACCCTACGAGCAGTACTTC.

CDR3 protein: CASGPGVPGELFF. The CDR3 DNA follows: TGTGCCAGCGGGCCAGGGGTCCCCGGGGAGCTGTTTTTT. V and J are TRBV2 and TRBJ2-2, with D maybe TRBD1 (6 bases). The CDR3 contains 13 residues. From germline, CDR1 is SNHLY and CDR2 FYNNEI. V lost 8 bases, J lost 6 bases, and 13 bases lay in between.

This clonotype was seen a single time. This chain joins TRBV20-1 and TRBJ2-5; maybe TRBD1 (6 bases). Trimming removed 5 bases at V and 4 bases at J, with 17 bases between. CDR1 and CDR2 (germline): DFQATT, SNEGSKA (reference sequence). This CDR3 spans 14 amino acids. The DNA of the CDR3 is TGCAGTGCTGTCCCGTGGGGGCGAGGAGAGACCCAGTACTTC. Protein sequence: CSAVPWGRGETQYF.

The CDR3: CASSHGQGATNEKLFF. The CDR3 region has the DNA TGCGCCAGCAGCCACGGACAGGGGGCAACTAATGAAAAACTGTTTTTT. The V and J genes are TRBV5-1 and TRBJ1-4, with TRBD1 matching 10 bases. Trimming cost V 4 bases and J 0 bases; bases outside gene matches: 3. This CDR3 is 16 amino acids long. Per the germline V gene, CDR1 is SGHRS and CDR2 is YFSETQ.

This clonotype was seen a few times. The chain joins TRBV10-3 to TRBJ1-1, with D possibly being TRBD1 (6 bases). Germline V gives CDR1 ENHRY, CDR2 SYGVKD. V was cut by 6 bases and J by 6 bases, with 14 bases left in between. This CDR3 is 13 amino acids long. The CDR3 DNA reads TGTGCCATCAGGGTTGATTGGACAGCTGAAGCTTTCTTT. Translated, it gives CAIRVDWTAEAFF.

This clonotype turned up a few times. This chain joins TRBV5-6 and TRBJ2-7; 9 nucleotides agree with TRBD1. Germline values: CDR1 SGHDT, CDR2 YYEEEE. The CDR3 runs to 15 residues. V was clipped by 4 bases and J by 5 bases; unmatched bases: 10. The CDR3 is CASSIPRRTGDEQYF. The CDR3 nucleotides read TGTGCCAGCAGCATCCCCCGAAGGACAGGGGACGAGCAGTACTTC.

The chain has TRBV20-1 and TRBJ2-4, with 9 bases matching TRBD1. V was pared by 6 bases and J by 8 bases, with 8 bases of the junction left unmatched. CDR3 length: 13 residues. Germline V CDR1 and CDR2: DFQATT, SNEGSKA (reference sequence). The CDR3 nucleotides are TGCAGTGCAACGTGGGACAGGGCTGACATTCAGTACTTC. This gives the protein CSATWDRADIQYF.

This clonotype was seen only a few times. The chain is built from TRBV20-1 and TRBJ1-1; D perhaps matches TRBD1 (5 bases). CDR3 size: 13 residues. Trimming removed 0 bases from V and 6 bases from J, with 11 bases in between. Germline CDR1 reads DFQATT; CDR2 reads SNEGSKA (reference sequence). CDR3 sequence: CSARDQGYPEAFF. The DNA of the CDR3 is TGCAGTGCTAGAGATCAGGGCTACCCTGAAGCTTTCTTT.

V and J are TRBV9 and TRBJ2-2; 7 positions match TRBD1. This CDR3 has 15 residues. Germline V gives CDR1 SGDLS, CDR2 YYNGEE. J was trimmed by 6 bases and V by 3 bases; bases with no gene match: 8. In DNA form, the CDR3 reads TGTGCCAGCAGCGCGGGACAGTCGGCGCCCGGGGAGCTGTTTTTT. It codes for CASSAGQSAPGELFF.

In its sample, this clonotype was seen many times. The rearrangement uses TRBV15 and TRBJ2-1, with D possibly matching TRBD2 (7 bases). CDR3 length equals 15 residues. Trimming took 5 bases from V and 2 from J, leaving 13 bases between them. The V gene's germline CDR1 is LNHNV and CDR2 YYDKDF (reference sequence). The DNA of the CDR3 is TGTGCCACCAGCGGGGGCGGGAGAACCTACAATGAGCAGTTCTTC. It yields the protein CATSGGGRTYNEQFF.

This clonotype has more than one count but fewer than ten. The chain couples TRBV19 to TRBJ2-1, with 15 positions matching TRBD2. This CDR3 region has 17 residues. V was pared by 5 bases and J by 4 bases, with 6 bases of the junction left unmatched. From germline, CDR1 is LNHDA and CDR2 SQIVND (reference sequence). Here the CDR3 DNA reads TGTGCCAGTAGTCGGACTAGCGGGGGGGCCGGTTACAATGAGCAGTTCTTC. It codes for CASSRTSGGAGYNEQFF.

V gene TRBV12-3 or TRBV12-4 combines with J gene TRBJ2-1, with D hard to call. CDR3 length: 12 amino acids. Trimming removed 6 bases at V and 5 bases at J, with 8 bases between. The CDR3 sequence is CASSSFHNEQFF. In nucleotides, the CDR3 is TGTGCCAGCAGCTCGTTTCACAATGAGCAGTTCTTC.

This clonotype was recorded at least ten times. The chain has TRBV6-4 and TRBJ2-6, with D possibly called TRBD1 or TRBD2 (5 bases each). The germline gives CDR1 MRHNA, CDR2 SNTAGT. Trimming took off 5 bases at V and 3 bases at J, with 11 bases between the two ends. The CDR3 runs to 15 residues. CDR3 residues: CASSQQEDGANVLTF. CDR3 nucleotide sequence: TGTGCCAGCAGTCAACAGGAGGATGGGGCCAACGTCCTGACTTTC.

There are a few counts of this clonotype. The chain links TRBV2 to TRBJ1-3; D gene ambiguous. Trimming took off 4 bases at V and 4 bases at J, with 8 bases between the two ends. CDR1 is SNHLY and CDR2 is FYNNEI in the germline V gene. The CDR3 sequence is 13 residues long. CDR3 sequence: CASSVLGGNTIYF. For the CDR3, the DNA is TGTGCCAGCAGTGTGCTGGGGGGAAACACCATATATTTT. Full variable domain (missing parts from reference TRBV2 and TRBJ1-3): EPEVTQTPSHQVTQMGQEVILRCVPISNHLYFYWYRQILGQKVEFLVSFYNNEISEKSEIFDDQFSVERPDGSNFTLKIRSTKLEDSAMYFCASSVLGGNTIYFGEGSWLTVV.

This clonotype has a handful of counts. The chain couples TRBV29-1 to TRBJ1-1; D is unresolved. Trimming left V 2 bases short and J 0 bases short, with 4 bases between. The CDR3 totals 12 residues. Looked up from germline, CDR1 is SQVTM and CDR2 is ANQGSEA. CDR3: CSVERVNTEAFF. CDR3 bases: TGCAGCGTTGAACGGGTGAACACTGAAGCTTTCTTT.

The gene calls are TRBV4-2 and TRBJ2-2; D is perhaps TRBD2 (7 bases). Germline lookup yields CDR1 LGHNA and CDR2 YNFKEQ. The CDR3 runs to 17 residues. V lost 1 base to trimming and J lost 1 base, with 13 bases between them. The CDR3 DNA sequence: TGTGCCAGCAGCCAAGTAGGGGGGGGCCTGAACACCGGGGAGCTGTTTTTT. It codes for CASSQVGGGLNTGELFF.